The source of this TCR beta chain is a study of blood T cell repertoires in COVID-19. Study in general: The origin of the acute and convalescent COVID-19 samples was the United States, Italy and Spain. In each case, the material was cDNA or gDNA derived from T cells, B-cell-depleted T cells, or PBMCs.

From germline, CDR1 is SEHNR and CDR2 FQNEAQ (reference sequence). The CDR3 runs 18 residues. V lost 5 bases, J lost 0 bases, and 14 bases stayed unmatched. Per the authors' pipeline: From reference gene primer amplification, estimates of nucleated cell counts were derived. Repertoires were generated with immunoSEQ multiplex PCR, while TCRdb's copy carries only in-frame clones and drops some. D and trimming were read from the DNA, whereas the V and J calls and clone size are those reported in that table. Here the sample spans tens of thousands of clones, approximately 86% being singletons. The chain joins TRBV7-9 to TRBJ2-3; 7 positions agree with TRBD2. The sample taken for sequencing was peripheral blood. The sequence was collected from a man aged 55 to 70 with acute or convalescent COVID-19. CDR3 in DNA: TGTGCCAGCAGCAGACGACTCGGCGGGAGTGGTAGCACAGATACGCAGTATTTT. Its translation is CASSRRLGGSGSTDTQYF.